This T cell receptor (beta chain) originates from a study of OX40 agonist ivuxolimab in advanced cancers. Study-wide context: An anti-OX40 (CD134) antibody with agonistic activity, ivuxolimab, was administered to patients. Patients received ivuxolimab, an intravenous treatment, every 2 weeks at 0.01 to 10 mg/kg. Study outcomes and limitations: Some of the lowest clonal expansion was seen in partial responders at 0.1-3.0 mg/kg.

Method: immunoSEQ multiplex PCR; TCRdb's copy keeps in-frame clones and lacks some. This table holds about 58,000 clones, over 75% found once. The CDR3 runs 15 residues. Deletions cut 4 bases from V and 8 bases from J, with 15 bases between. Germline CDR1 reads MNHEY; CDR2 reads SVGAGI. To note about this clone: Its antigen is undetermined.

Specimen: CD4+ or CD8+ T cells sorted from blood, collected in a trial of the OX40 agonist ivuxolimab. The receptor was isolated from an adult with an advanced solid tumor such as melanoma, head and neck, liver or kidney cancer. The chain links TRBV6-5 to TRBJ1-6; D is undetermined. The CDR3 sequence is CASSFRRTLYSPLHF. The CDR3 DNA is TGTGCCAGCAGTTTCCGGAGGACGCTTTATTCACCCCTCCACTTT.